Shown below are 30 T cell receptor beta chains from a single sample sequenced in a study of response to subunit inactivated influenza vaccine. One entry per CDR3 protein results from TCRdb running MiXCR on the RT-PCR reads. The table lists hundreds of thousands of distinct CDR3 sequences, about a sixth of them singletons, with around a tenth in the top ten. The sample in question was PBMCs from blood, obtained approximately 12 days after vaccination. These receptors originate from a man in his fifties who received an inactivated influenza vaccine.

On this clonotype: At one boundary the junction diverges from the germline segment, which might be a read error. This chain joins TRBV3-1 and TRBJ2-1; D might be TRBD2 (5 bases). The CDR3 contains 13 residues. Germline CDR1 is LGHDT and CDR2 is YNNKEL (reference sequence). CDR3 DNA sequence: TGTGCCAGCATCCAAGATGGGAGCAATGAGCAGTTCTTC. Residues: CASIQDGSNEQFF.

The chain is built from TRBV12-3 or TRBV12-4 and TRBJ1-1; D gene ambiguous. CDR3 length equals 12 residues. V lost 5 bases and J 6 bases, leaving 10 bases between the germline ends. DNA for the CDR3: TGTGCCAGCAGTCTCAATCACCCTGAAGCTTTCTTT. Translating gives CASSLNHPEAFF.

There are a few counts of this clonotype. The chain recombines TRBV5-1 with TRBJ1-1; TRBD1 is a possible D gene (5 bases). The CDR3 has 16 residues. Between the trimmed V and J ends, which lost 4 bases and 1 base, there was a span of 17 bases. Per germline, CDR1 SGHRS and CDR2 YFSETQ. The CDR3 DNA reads TGCGCCAGCAGCCTCGGACAAACCGGGGGGAACACTGAAGCTTTCTTT. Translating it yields CASSLGQTGGNTEAFF. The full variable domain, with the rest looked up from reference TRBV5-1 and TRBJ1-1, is KAGVTQTPRYLIKTRGQQVTLSCSPISGHRSVSWYQQTPGQGLQFLFEYFSETQRNKGNFPGRFSGRQFSNSRSEMNVSTLELGDSALYLCASSLGQTGGNTEAFFGQGTRLTVV.

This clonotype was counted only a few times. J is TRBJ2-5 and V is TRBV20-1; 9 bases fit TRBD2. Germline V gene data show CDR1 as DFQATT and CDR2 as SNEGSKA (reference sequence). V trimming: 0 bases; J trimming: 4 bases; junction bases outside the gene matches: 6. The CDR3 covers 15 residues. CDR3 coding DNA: TGCAGTGCTAGAGATGGAGCGGGGGGAAGAGAGACCCAGTACTTC. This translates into CSARDGAGGRETQYF.

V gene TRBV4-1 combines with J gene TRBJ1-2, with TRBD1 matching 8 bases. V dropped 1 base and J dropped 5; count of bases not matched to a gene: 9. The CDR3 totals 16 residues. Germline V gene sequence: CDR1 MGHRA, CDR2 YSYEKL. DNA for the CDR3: TGCGCCAGCAGCCAAGGACGAGGACAGGGAAGATATGGCTACACCTTC. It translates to CASSQGRGQGRYGYTF.

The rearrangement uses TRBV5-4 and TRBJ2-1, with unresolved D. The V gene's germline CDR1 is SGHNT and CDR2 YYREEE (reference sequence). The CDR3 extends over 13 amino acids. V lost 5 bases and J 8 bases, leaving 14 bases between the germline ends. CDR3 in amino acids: CASRIISRDEQFF. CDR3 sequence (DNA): TGTGCCAGCAGGATAATCAGTCGGGATGAGCAGTTCTTC.

The CDR3: CATSIQTGGYGYTF. CDR3 nucleotides: TGTGCCACCAGCATCCAGACAGGGGGCTATGGCTACACCTTC. This chain joins TRBV15 and TRBJ1-2; 9 bases match TRBD1. This CDR3 contains 14 residues. CDR1 is LNHNV and CDR2 is YYDKDF in the germline V gene (reference sequence). Trimming cost V 4 bases and J 4 bases; bases outside gene matches: 4. Together with reference TRBV15 and TRBJ1-2, the CDR3 gives the full variable domain: DAMVIQNPRYQVTQFGKPVTLSCSQTLNHNVMYWYQQKSSQAPKLLFHYYDKDFNNEADTPDNFQSRRPNTSFCFLDIRSPGLGDTAMYLCATSIQTGGYGYTFGSGTRLTVV.

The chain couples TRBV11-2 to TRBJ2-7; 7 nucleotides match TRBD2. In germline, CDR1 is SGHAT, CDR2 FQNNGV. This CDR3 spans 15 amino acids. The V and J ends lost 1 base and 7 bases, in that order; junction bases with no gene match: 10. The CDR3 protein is CASSLAGAGVGEQYF. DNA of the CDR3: TGTGCCAGCAGCTTAGCCGGCGCGGGGGTTGGGGAGCAGTACTTC.

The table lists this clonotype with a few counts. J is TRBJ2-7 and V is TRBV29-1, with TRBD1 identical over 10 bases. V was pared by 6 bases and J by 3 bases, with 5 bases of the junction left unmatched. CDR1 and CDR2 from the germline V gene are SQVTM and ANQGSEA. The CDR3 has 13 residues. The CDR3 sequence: CSVRDRGVYEQYF. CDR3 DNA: TGCAGCGTCCGGGACAGGGGAGTCTACGAGCAGTACTTC.

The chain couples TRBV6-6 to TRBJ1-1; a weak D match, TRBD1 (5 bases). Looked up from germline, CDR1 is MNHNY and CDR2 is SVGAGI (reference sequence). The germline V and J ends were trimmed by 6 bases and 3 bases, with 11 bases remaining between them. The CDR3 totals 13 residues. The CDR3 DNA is TGTGCCAGCAGCTTCCGGGACGACACTGAAGCTTTCTTT. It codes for CASSFRDDTEAFF.

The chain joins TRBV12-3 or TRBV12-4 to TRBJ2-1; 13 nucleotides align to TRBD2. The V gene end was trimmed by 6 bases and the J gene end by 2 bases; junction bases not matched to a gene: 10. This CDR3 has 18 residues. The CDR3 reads CASSSTSGGGRTYNEQFF. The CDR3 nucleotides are TGTGCCAGCAGCTCAACTAGCGGGGGGGGCCGCACCTACAATGAGCAGTTCTTC.

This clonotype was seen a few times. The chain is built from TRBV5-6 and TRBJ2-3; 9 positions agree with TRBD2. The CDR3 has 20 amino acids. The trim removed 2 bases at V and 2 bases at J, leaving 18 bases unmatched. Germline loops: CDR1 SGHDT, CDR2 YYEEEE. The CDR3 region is CASSFGTSMYGPGFTDTQYF. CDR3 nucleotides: TGTGCCAGCAGCTTTGGGACTAGCATGTACGGGCCTGGCTTCACAGATACGCAGTATTTT.

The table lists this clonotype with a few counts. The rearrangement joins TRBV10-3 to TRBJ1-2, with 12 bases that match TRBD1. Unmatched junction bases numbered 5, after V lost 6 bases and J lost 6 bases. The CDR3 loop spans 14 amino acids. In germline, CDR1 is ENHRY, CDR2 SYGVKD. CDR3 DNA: TGTGCCATCAGGGACGGGACAGGGGGCCATGGCTACACCTTC. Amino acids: CAIRDGTGGHGYTF.

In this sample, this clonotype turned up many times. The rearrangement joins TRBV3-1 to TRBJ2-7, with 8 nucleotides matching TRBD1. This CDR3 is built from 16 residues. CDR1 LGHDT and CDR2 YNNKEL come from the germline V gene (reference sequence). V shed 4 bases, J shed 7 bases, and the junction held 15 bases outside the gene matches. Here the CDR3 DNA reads TGTGCCAGCAGCCCCACTTTAGGACAGGGACCTACGGAGCAGTACTTC. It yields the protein CASSPTLGQGPTEQYF.

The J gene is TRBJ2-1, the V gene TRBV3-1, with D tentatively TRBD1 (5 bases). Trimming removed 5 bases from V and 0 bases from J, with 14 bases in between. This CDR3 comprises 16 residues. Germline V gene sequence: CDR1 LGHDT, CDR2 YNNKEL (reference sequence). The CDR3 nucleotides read TGTGCCAGCAGCACCCAACAGGAGATCTCCTACAATGAGCAGTTCTTC. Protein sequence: CASSTQQEISYNEQFF.

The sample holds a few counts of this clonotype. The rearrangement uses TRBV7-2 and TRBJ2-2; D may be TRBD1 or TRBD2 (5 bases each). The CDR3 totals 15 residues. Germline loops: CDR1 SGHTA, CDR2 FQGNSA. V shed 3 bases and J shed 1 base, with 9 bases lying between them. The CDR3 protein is CASSFPGRNTGELFF. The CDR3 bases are TGTGCCAGCAGCTTCCCGGGACGGAACACCGGGGAGCTGTTTTTT. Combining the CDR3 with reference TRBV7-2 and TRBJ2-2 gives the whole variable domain GAGVSQSPSNKVTEKGKDVELRCDPISGHTALYWYRQSLGQGLEFLIYFQGNSAPDKSGLPSDRFSAERTGGSVSTLTIQRTQQEDSAVYLCASSFPGRNTGELFFGEGSRLTVL.

The CDR3 region is CASRPGPDEKLFF. CDR3 DNA: TGTGCCAGCAGGCCGGGACCAGATGAAAAACTGTTTTTT. This chain connects TRBV12-3 or TRBV12-4 to TRBJ1-4, with D perhaps matching TRBD1 (5 bases). The CDR3 spans 13 residues. The V and J ends lost 6 bases and 6 bases respectively, with 11 bases between them.

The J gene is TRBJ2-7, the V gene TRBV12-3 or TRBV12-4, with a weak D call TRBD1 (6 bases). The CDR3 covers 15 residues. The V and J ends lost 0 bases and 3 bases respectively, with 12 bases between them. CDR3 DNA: TGTGCCAGCAGTTTAGCGAGTGTCAGGGGCTACGAGCAGTACTTC. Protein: CASSLASVRGYEQYF.

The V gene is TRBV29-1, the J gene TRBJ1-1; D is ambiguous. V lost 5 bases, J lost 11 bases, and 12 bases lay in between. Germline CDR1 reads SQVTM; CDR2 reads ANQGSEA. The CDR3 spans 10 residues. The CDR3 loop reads CSVYKVGAFF. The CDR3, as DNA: TGCAGCGTTTATAAGGTTGGCGCTTTCTTT.

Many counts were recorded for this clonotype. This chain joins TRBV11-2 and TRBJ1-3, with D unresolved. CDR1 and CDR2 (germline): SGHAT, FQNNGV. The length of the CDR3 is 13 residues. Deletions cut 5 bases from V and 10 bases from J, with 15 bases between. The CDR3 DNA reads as TGTGCCAGCAGCATTCCCCGAGGGCCGACCATATATTTT. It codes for CASSIPRGPTIYF.

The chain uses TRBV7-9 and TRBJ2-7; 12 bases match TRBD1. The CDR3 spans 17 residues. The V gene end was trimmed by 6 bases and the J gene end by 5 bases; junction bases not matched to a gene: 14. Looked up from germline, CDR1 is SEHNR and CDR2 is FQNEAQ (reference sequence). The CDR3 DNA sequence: TGTGCCAGCAGTCGTCCCATTTCCGGGACAGGGGGCGACGAGCAGTACTTC. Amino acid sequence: CASSRPISGTGGDEQYF.

The CDR3 loop is CATSRISGTKGEPQHF. The CDR3 DNA reads as TGTGCCACCAGCAGGATCTCCGGGACAAAAGGGGAGCCCCAGCATTTT. V gene TRBV15 combines with J gene TRBJ1-5; weak D call: TRBD1 (6 bases). Between the trimmed V and J ends, which lost 3 bases and 8 bases, there was a span of 20 bases. This CDR3 is 16 amino acids long. CDR1 LNHNV and CDR2 YYDKDF come from the germline V gene (reference sequence). Looking up the rest from reference TRBV15 and TRBJ1-5 gives the full variable domain: DAMVIQNPRYQVTQFGKPVTLSCSQTLNHNVMYWYQQKSSQAPKLLFHYYDKDFNNEADTPDNFQSRRPNTSFCFLDIRSPGLGDTAMYLCATSRISGTKGEPQHFGDGTRLSIL.

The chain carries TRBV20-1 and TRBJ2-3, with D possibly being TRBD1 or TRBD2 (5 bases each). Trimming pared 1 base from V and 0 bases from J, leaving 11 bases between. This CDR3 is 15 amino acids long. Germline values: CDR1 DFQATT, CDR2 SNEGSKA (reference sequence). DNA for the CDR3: TGCAGTGCTAGAGCGGGGCTCTCTAGCACAGATACGCAGTATTTT. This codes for CSARAGLSSTDTQYF.

For the CDR3, the DNA is TGTGCCAGCAGCGCCGGGGTGGGCTCCTACAATGAGCAGTTCTTC. Residues: CASSAGVGSYNEQFF. The V call is TRBV7-8, the J call TRBJ2-1; weak D call: TRBD2 (5 bases). The germline V gene has CDR1 SGHVS and CDR2 FQNEAQ. Trimming pared 5 bases from V and 0 bases from J, leaving 11 bases between. The CDR3 totals 15 residues.

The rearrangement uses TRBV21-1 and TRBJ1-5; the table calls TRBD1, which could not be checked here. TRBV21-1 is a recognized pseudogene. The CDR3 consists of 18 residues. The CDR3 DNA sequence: TGTGCCAGCATCAGATCCGGGACAGAAGTATTCGGCGGTCAGCCCCAGCATTTT. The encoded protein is CASIRSGTEVFGGQPQHF.

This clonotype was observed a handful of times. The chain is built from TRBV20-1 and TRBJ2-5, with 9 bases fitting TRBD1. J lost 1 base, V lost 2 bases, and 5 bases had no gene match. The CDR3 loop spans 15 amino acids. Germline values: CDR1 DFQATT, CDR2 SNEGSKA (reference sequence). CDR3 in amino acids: CSARRGQGPQETQYF. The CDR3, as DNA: TGCAGTGCTAGAAGGGGACAGGGCCCCCAAGAGACCCAGTACTTC.

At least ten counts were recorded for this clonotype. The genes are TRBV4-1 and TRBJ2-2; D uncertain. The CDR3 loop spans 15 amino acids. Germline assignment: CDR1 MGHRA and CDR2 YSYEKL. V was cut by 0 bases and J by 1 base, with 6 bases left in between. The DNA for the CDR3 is TGCGCCAGCAGCCAAGAAGGGAAGAACACCGGGGAGCTGTTTTTT. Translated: CASSQEGKNTGELFF.

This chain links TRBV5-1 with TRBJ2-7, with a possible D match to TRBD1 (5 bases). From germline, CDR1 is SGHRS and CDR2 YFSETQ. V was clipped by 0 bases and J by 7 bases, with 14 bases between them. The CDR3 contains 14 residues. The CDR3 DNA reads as TGCGCCAGCAGCTTGGAGCCAGGGCCGAGGGAGCAGTACTTC. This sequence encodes CASSLEPGPREQYF.

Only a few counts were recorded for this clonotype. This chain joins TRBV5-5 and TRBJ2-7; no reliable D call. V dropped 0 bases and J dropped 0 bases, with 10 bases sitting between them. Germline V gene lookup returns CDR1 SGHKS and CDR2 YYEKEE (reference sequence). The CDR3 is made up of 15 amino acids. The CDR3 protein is CASSLEGRSSYEQYF. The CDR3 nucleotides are TGTGCCAGCAGCTTGGAGGGAAGGAGCTCCTACGAGCAGTACTTC.

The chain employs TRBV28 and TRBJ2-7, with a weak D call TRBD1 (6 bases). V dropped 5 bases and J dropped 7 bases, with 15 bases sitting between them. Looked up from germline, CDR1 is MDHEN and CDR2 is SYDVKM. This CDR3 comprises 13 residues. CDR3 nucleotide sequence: TGTGCCAGCAGTCCGGACGACGACAGGGAGCAGTACTTC. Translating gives CASSPDDDREQYF.